This T cell receptor beta chain was sequenced during a study of cytomegalovirus exposure and HLA in healthy donors. Overall study: Out of about 360 genotyped donors, less than 85% belonged to the Caucasian-associated ancestry cluster. Study findings and constraints: Most TCRs appeared rarely, but some public TCRs recurred in many donors. It was assumed in the presence/absence analyses that sequencing depth was roughly uniform across donors.

Worth noting for this clone: Its antigen is as yet unknown.

The PCR ran on 60 Vbeta and 13 Jbeta primers. Sequenced by immunoSEQ multiplex PCR; TCRdb stores in-frame clones only, minus some. This repertoire shows about 140,000 clones, 73% found once; its top ten account for about 1.2%. Sequencing was done on a sample of PBMCs. The receptor comes from a woman in her thirties or forties in good health and CMV-seronegative.

DNA of the CDR3: TGCGCCAGCAGCCAAGATCCCGTCCCGGGACAGGGACCAACAGATACGCAGTATTTT. Its translation is CASSQDPVPGQGPTDTQYF. This chain joins TRBV4-1 and TRBJ2-3; 9 bases match TRBD1. There are 19 residues in the CDR3. The junction had 13 bases not matched to a gene; V was cut back by 0 bases and J by 3 bases. CDR1 is MGHRA, CDR2 YSYEKL, per germline.